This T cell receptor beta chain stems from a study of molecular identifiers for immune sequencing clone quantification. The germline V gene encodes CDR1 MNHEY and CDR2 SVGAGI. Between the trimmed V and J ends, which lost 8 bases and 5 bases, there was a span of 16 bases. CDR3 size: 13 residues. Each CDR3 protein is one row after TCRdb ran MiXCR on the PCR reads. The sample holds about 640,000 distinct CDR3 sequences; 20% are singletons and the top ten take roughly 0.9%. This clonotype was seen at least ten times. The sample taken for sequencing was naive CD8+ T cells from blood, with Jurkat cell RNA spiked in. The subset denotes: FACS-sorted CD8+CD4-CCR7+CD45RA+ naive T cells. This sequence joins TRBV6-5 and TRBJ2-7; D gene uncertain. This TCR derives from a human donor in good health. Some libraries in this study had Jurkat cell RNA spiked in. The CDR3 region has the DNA TGTGCCAGCTCAACAAGGGCGCCTGACGAGCAGTACTTC. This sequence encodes CASSTRAPDEQYF.